A selection of T cell receptor beta chains follows, all from one sample in a study of blood T cells in healthy people across ages. TCRdb itself ran the 5' RACE reads through MiXCR, one entry per CDR3 protein. The table has 910,000 or so distinct CDR3 sequences, 45% to 60% seen once. Sample: blood. The receptors here all came from an older woman in good health. The CDR3 runs from the conserved cysteine through the conserved F or W. Size values are once, few and many counts, or a class for expanded clones, and some rows have none.

CDR3aa | len | abundance | v_gene
CASNLRGTATNSPLHF | 16 | . | TRBV12-3/TRBV12-4
CSARGQGIYSNQPQHF | 16 | . | TRBV20-1
CASSFRDRGLGEQYF | 15 | . | TRBV12-3/TRBV12-4
CSASFPRASGSEDTQYF | 17 | once | TRBV20-1
CSARSGKGFNTDTQYF | 16 | . | TRBV20-1
CASGELWTARYGQYF | 15 | . | TRBV10-2
CSARDPMRGSNQPQHF | 16 | . | TRBV20-1
CASSEGTDAFDEQYF | 15 | few | TRBV25-1
CSVGAGASYEQYF | 13 | once | TRBV29-1
CASSQTSGSYEQYF | 14 | many | TRBV3-1
CASSQQTSGSLGTQYF | 16 | few | TRBV5-1
CASTTGTSGSEQYF | 14 | . | TRBV10-2
CASSLRDGEGYEQYF | 15 | . | TRBV27
CATSDFVAGSYNEQFF | 16 | . | TRBV24-1
CASSLGLGRLEETQYF | 16 | . | TRBV11-3
CASSQVTGPNSPLHF | 15 | . | TRBV5-1
CASLNLMDVHGYTF | 14 | . | TRBV5-6
CATSSGAGYGYTF | 13 | few | TRBV24-1
CSVELLWNEQFF | 12 | . | TRBV29-1
CASSQALGQDYEQYF | 15 | few | TRBV4-2
CASSPTWDRAGNYGYTF | 17 | . | TRBV12-3/TRBV12-4
CASSLNGFQETQYF | 14 | few | TRBV5-1
CASSTSESYNEQFF | 14 | . | TRBV6-5
CASSSPSGYPIYGYTF | 16 | . | TRBV7-3
CASSPTKSTDTQYF | 14 | few | TRBV18
CASILTGEGDTEAFF | 15 | . | TRBV6-2/TRBV6-3
CSASSDGTFHF | 11 | . | TRBV20-1
CSVEYRGRNEKLFF | 14 | few | TRBV29-1
CSARLAGAKIYNEQFF | 16 | . | TRBV20-1
CASSYGGPLPSPNEQYF | 17 | . | TRBV6-6
CASSPGTGHGGYTF | 14 | . | TRBV12-3/TRBV12-4
CASSLAVQGSGELFF | 15 | . | TRBV7-2
CASSYLEEGYTF | 12 | . | TRBV28
CSVDYKGTWTDTQYF | 15 | . | TRBV29-1
CASSWSGGDSGANVLTF | 17 | once | TRBV11-2
CASSSPKSGLGKLFF | 15 | . | TRBV5-5
CAWSRQANYGYTF | 13 | once | TRBV30
CASSHDSVSYEQYF | 14 | few | TRBV27
CASSVSPYNEQYF | 13 | . | TRBV5-6
CATAGQASNQPQHF | 14 | . | TRBV15
CASQSYRGLASDEQYF | 16 | . | TRBV6-5
CASNLGDTQYF | 11 | few | TRBV28
CASRSDRGPTEAFF | 14 | once | TRBV6-6
CASSLGDRGNEQFF | 14 | . | TRBV5-1
CSVEPSRSEQYF | 12 | few | TRBV29-1
CASSLNGYASNYGYTF | 16 | . | TRBV5-1
CASSRTAGGTGELFF | 15 | . | TRBV10-1
CSAMSLGIGTRGSGELFF | 18 | . | TRBV20-1
CASSPASYSQETQYF | 15 | . | TRBV5-1
CASSQASRWDQETQYF | 16 | . | TRBV4-2
CASSPLAGVDGQFF | 14 | . | TRBV7-2
CASSSAGTRGIEQYF | 15 | few | TRBV6-2/TRBV6-3
CASSFVSYLSYEQYF | 15 | . | TRBV28
CTSSPGRTSADYGYTF | 16 | . | TRBV18
CASSQVGVMNTEAFF | 15 | . | TRBV3-1